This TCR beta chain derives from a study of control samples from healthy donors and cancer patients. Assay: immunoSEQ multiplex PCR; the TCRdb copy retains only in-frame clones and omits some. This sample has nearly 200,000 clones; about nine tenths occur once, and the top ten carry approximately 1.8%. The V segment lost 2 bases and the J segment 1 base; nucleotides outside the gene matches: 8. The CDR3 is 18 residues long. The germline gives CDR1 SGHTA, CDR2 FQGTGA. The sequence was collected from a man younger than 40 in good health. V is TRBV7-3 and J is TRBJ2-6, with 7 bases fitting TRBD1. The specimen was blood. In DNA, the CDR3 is TGTGCCAGCAGCTTAGATAGTAGGGGGCTTTCTGGGGCCAACGTCCTGACTTTC. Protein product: CASSLDSRGLSGANVLTF.